This T cell receptor beta chain originates from a study of blood T cell repertoires in COVID-19. The repertoire was sequenced with immunoSEQ multiplex PCR; TCRdb's copy has only in-frame clones and lacks some. The data hold 310,000 or so clones, with 83% observed a single time. The sequencing input was peripheral blood. The receptor comes from a woman aged 45 to 65 with acute or convalescent COVID-19.

CDR3 bases: TGTGCCACCAGTGACGACAGGGAGTTGTATGGCTACACCTTC. Its protein is CATSDDRELYGYTF. V gene TRBV24-1 combines with J gene TRBJ1-2; 7 positions match TRBD1. The J segment lost 5 bases and the V segment lost 4 bases, leaving 6 bases of the junction unmatched. This CDR3 has 14 amino acids. Germline CDR1 and CDR2: KGHDR and SFDVKD.